Listed here are 10 T cell receptor beta chains from one sample, sequenced in a study of T-cell reconstitution after alpha-beta-depleted transplantation in children. Unique molecular identifiers were incorporated into the prepared TCRbeta library. TCRdb reprocessed the PCR reads with MiXCR, giving one entry per CDR3 protein. The sample gives some 350,000 distinct CDR3 sequences, 9% to 12% of which show up once; 2% to 3% is in the top ten. This specimen was PBMCs from the stem cell graft donor, taken from the stem cell graft. The receptor set was obtained from a human donor who donated a stem cell graft to a child with acute lymphoblastic leukemia.

In its sample, this clonotype was seen a few times. This chain joins TRBV5-1 and TRBJ2-2; 7 bases align to TRBD1. Germline CDR1 and CDR2: SGHRS and YFSETQ. The CDR3 totals 15 residues. Trimming cost V 0 bases and J 6 bases; bases outside gene matches: 5. The CDR3 here is CASSLETGSAGELFF. DNA for the CDR3: TGCGCCAGCAGCTTGGAGACAGGGAGTGCCGGGGAGCTGTTTTTT. Full variable domain (outside the CDR3, taken from reference TRBV5-1 and TRBJ2-2): KAGVTQTPRYLIKTRGQQVTLSCSPISGHRSVSWYQQTPGQGLQFLFEYFSETQRNKGNFPGRFSGRQFSNSRSEMNVSTLELGDSALYLCASSLETGSAGELFFGEGSRLTVL.

In this sample, this clonotype turned up many times. The chain is built from TRBV18 and TRBJ2-2; no clear D gene. V lost 0 bases and J 6 bases, leaving 2 bases between the germline ends. In germline, CDR1 is KGHSH, CDR2 LQKENI. The CDR3 is 12 amino acids. CDR3 coding DNA: TGTGCCAGCTCACCACCGGCCGGGGAGCTGTTTTTT. Its translation: CASSPPAGELFF.

The chain recombines TRBV20-1 with TRBJ2-1; 12 bases agree with TRBD2. Germline-derived CDR1 and CDR2 are DFQATT and SNEGSKA (reference sequence). V trimming: 5 bases; J trimming: 13 bases; junction bases outside the gene matches: 15. This CDR3 region has 15 residues. The CDR3 loop reads CSAQNERTSGNPQFF. As DNA, the CDR3 is TGCAGTGCTCAAAACGAAAGGACTAGCGGGAACCCTCAGTTCTTC.

This clonotype showed up many times. The chain links TRBV7-2 to TRBJ2-1; D is undetermined. Germline CDR1 and CDR2: SGHTA and FQGNSA. The CDR3 extends over 14 amino acids. With 0 bases removed from V and 8 bases from J, the gap between germline ends came to 11 bases. The CDR3 DNA is TGTGCCAGCAGCTTAGCTTGGCGGAACGATGAGCAGTTCTTC. As protein: CASSLAWRNDEQFF.

CDR3 in amino acids: CASSQDFSGGLSYEQYF. The CDR3 nucleotides read TGCGCCAGCAGCCAAGATTTTAGCGGGGGCCTCTCCTACGAGCAGTACTTC. This chain links TRBV4-3 with TRBJ2-7; 9 bases are shared with TRBD2. Losses at the gene ends were 0 bases for V and 0 bases for J; bases not matched to a gene: 6. There are 17 residues in the CDR3. The germline gives CDR1 LGHNA, CDR2 YSLEER.

CDR3 sequence reads: CASSVLAGVHNEQFF. CDR3 DNA sequence: TGTGCCAGCAGTGTACTAGCGGGAGTGCACAATGAGCAGTTCTTC. The chain carries TRBV6-5 and TRBJ2-1, with 11 bases fitting TRBD2. Germline V gene data show CDR1 as MNHEY and CDR2 as SVGAGI. The CDR3 runs to 15 residues. The J segment lost 5 bases and the V segment lost 5 bases, leaving 5 bases of the junction unmatched.

This clonotype was observed a handful of times. This rearrangement joins TRBV6-5 to TRBJ1-1; tentative D call: TRBD1 (6 bases). The CDR3 is made up of 15 amino acids. The germline gives CDR1 MNHEY, CDR2 SVGAGI. Trimming took 0 bases from V and 4 from J, leaving 12 bases between them. CDR3 DNA sequence: TGTGCCAGCAGTTACTCCTTGGGAGGGGGCACTGAAGCTTTCTTT. Translating gives CASSYSLGGGTEAFF.

The chain employs TRBV11-2 and TRBJ2-7; D gene unclear. Looked up from germline, CDR1 is SGHAT and CDR2 is FQNNGV. Deletions cut 5 bases from V and 3 bases from J, with 17 bases between. The CDR3 is made up of 15 amino acids. The CDR3 here is CASSPQVRRSYEQYF. The CDR3 bases are TGTGCCAGCAGCCCCCAAGTTCGGCGGAGCTACGAGCAGTACTTC.

CDR3 nucleotide sequence: TGCGCCAGCAGCCAAGGACTAGCGGGATCTAGGTACGAGCAGTACTTC. It is translated as CASSQGLAGSRYEQYF. This chain uses TRBV4-3 with TRBJ2-7, with 11 bases identical to TRBD2. J gave up 4 bases and V 1 base, and 6 bases lay outside the gene matches. The CDR3 extends over 16 amino acids. Germline V gene data show CDR1 as LGHNA and CDR2 as YSLEER.

This clonotype was seen repeatedly, ten times or more. The chain is built from TRBV27 and TRBJ2-7; the match to TRBD1 covers 9 bases. The CDR3 is made up of 13 amino acids. CDR1 is MNHEY, CDR2 SMNVEV, per germline (reference sequence). J lost 6 bases, V lost 4 bases, and 4 bases had no gene match. The CDR3 nucleotides are TGTGCCAGCAGTTATTCGACAGGGGGCGAGCAGTACTTC. This translates into CASSYSTGGEQYF.